This TCR beta chain comes out of a study of blood T cell repertoires in COVID-19. Study-level information: T cells, B-cell-depleted T cells, or PBMCs provided the cDNA or gDNA that served as material.

Trimming stripped 2 bases from V and 4 bases from J, with 23 bases between. There are 18 residues in the CDR3. The germline V gene encodes CDR1 LGHNT and CDR2 FRNRAP. As processed by the authors: By means of reference gene primer amplification, nucleated cell counts were estimated. Using immunoSEQ multiplex PCR, the repertoire was profiled, and TCRdb retains in-frame clones only, with some absent. Clone size and V and J calls were adopted from that table, with D and trimming inferred from the DNA. Of some 150,000 clones in the sample, 85% were seen once. The genes are TRBV12-5 and TRBJ2-5; perhaps TRBD2 as D (5 bases). The receptor comes from a man aged 40-50 years with acute or convalescent COVID-19. Material for sequencing was peripheral blood. This CDR3 reads CASGLTYGGGPGVETQYF. CDR3 bases: TGTGCTAGTGGTTTGACTTACGGTGGCGGACCCGGGGTAGAGACCCAGTACTTC.